A selection of T cell receptor beta chains follows, all from one sample in a study of shared clonotypes between healthy human individuals. Clones were sequenced by immunoSEQ multiplex PCR, and TCRdb holds only the in-frame ones, with some missing. The sample contains 1.5 million to 2.5 million clones, roughly 94% of which appear only once. The sequenced material came from naive CD8+ T cells sorted from blood. Receptors were obtained from a man younger than 35 in good health. Both conserved end residues are part of each CDR3. A D gene is named only where the DNA matches it firmly. Rows give clone size only sometimes, using once, few, many, or a class for an expanded clone.

CDR3 protein,CDR3 DNA,V gene,clone size,D gene,CDR3 length,J gene
CASSQGDDNEQFF,TGCGCCAGCAGCCAAGGCGATGACAATGAGCAGTTCTTC,TRBV4-1,NA,NA,13,TRBJ2-1
CASSSQGTLTSYEQYF,TGCGCCAGCAGCTCCCAAGGGACCCTAACCTCCTACGAGCAGTACTTC,TRBV5-1,once,NA,16,TRBJ2-7
CASSYSRHNEQFF,TGTGCCAGCAGTTACTCTCGGCACAATGAGCAGTTCTTC,TRBV6-5,NA,NA,13,TRBJ2-1
CASSLGWDRGEKLFF,TGCGCCAGCAGCTTGGGATGGGACAGGGGAGAAAAACTGTTTTTT,TRBV5-1,NA,TRBD1,15,TRBJ1-4
CASTVGLSYEQYF,TGTGCCAGCACGGTCGGCCTCTCCTACGAGCAGTACTTC,TRBV2,NA,NA,13,TRBJ2-7
CASSLGSGTRGVYEQYF,TGTGCCAGCAGCTTAGGCTCCGGGACTAGGGGGGTCTACGAGCAGTACTTC,TRBV11-2,NA,TRBD2,17,TRBJ2-7
CASNPRGAYEQYF,TGTGCCAGCAACCCCCGGGGGGCCTACGAGCAGTACTTC,TRBV6-1,NA,TRBD2,13,TRBJ2-7
CASSELDRTAYEQYF,TGTGCCAGCAGTGAGTTGGACAGGACTGCCTACGAGCAGTACTTC,TRBV6-1,NA,TRBD1,15,TRBJ2-7
CASSPRTALNEQFF,TGCGCCAGCAGTCCCCGGACGGCCCTGAATGAGCAGTTCTTC,TRBV10-1,NA,NA,14,TRBJ2-1
CAIGVGQGRTEAFF,TGTGCCATCGGGGTCGGACAGGGTAGGACTGAAGCTTTCTTT,TRBV10-3,NA,TRBD1,14,TRBJ1-1
CASSQGQGKGEQYF,TGCGCCAGCAGCCAAGGACAGGGGAAGGGCGAGCAGTACTTC,TRBV4-1,NA,TRBD1,14,TRBJ2-7
CASSSDSSNQPQHF,TGTGCCAGCAGTTCGGACTCTAGCAATCAGCCCCAGCATTTT,TRBV6-5,NA,NA,14,TRBJ1-5
CASSRLQGYTEAFF,TGCGCCAGCAGCCGTTTACAGGGATACACTGAAGCTTTCTTT,TRBV4-3,NA,NA,14,TRBJ1-1
CASGPPTAASTNEKLFF,TGTGCCAGCGGTCCACCTACGGCCGCCTCAACTAATGAAAAACTGTTTTTT,TRBV2,once,NA,17,TRBJ1-4
CASSQSGHSGGYNEQFF,TGCGCCAGCAGCCAATCGGGACATTCGGGGGGGTACAATGAGCAGTTCTTC,TRBV4-1,NA,TRBD2,17,TRBJ2-1
CASSKRRNQRIHEQYF,TGTGCCAGCAGCAAGAGAAGAAACCAAAGGATCCACGAGCAGTACTTC,TRBV21-1,NA,NA,16,TRBJ2-7
CASSGVPQHF,TGTGCCAGCAGCGGAGTGCCCCAGCATTTT,TRBV5-6,NA,NA,10,TRBJ1-5
CASSLSLRAGETQYF,TGTGCCAGCAGCTTAAGCTTAAGGGCAGGAGAGACCCAGTACTTC,TRBV7-8,NA,NA,15,TRBJ2-5
CASSLVLGPLYEQYF,TGTGCCAGCAGCTTAGTTCTAGGGCCCCTCTACGAGCAGTACTTC,TRBV11-2,NA,NA,15,TRBJ2-7
CASSLGQMNTEAFF,TGTGCCAGCAGTTTAGGACAGATGAACACTGAAGCTTTCTTT,TRBV27,NA,NA,14,TRBJ1-1
CASSLAQGPPEQYF,TGCGCCAGCAGCTTGGCCCAGGGGCCCCCCGAGCAGTACTTC,TRBV5-1,once,NA,14,TRBJ2-7
CASRTRDRDPYEQYF,TGTGCCAGCAGGACCCGGGACAGGGACCCCTACGAGCAGTACTTC,TRBV6-6,once,TRBD1,15,TRBJ2-7
CSVGQGISYEQYF,TGCAGCGTTGGGCAGGGGATTTCCTACGAGCAGTACTTC,TRBV29-1,NA,NA,13,TRBJ2-7
CASQAGGSNQPQHF,TGTGCCAGCCAAGCGGGGGGAAGCAATCAGCCCCAGCATTTT,TRBV25-1,NA,NA,14,TRBJ1-5
CASSFSVTGPVNTEAFF,TGTGCCAGCAGTTTCTCCGTGACAGGGCCTGTGAACACTGAAGCTTTCTTT,TRBV27,NA,TRBD1,17,TRBJ1-1
CASSLTGNAGELFF,TGTGCCAGCAGTCTGACAGGGAACGCCGGGGAGCTGTTTTTT,TRBV6-5,NA,TRBD1,14,TRBJ2-2
CASSPPGQGDSDYGYTF,TGTGCCAGCAGCCCGCCTGGACAGGGGGATTCGGACTATGGCTACACCTTC,TRBV11-2,NA,TRBD1,17,TRBJ1-2
CASRPREITEQYF,TGTGCCAGCCGGCCGAGGGAGATTACCGAGCAGTACTTC,TRBV2,NA,NA,13,TRBJ2-7
CASSRRAGGRSGELFF,TGTGCCAGCAGCCGTAGAGCGGGAGGGCGCTCCGGGGAGCTGTTTTTT,TRBV28,once,TRBD2,16,TRBJ2-2
CASRAVGAREQFF,TGTGCCAGTCGGGCGGTAGGGGCCAGGGAGCAGTTCTTC,TRBV19,NA,NA,13,TRBJ2-1
CASSPLGTRTYEQYF,TGCGCCAGCAGCCCTCTCGGGACCCGTACCTACGAGCAGTACTTC,TRBV5-1,NA,NA,15,TRBJ2-7
CASSAQMNTGELFF,TGTGCCAGCAGCGCACAGATGAACACCGGGGAGCTGTTTTTT,TRBV9,once,NA,14,TRBJ2-2
CASSYGRTDTQYF,TGTGCCAGCAGTTACGGTCGCACAGATACGCAGTATTTT,TRBV11-3,NA,NA,13,TRBJ2-3
CASSETSGNEQFF,TGTGCCAGCAGTGAGACCAGCGGAAATGAGCAGTTCTTC,TRBV2,once,NA,13,TRBJ2-1